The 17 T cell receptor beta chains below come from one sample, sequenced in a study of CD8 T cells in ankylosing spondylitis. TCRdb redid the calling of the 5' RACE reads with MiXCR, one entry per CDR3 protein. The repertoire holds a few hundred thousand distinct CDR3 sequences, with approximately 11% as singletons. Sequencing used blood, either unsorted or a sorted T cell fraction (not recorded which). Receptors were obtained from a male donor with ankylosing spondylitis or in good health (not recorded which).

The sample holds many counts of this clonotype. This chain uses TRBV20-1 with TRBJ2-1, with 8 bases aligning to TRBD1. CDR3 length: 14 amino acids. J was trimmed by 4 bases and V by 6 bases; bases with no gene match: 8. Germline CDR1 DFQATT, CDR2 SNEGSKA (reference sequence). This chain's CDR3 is CSAEDRVLYNEQFF. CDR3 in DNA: TGCAGTGCGGAGGACAGGGTATTATACAATGAGCAGTTCTTC.

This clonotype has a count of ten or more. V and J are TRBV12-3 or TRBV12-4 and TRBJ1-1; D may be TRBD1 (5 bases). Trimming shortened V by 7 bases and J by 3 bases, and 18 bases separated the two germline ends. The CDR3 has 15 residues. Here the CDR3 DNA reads TGTGCCAGCAATATCCAAGTGGGGCGGGACACTGAAGCTTTCTTT. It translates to CASNIQVGRDTEAFF.

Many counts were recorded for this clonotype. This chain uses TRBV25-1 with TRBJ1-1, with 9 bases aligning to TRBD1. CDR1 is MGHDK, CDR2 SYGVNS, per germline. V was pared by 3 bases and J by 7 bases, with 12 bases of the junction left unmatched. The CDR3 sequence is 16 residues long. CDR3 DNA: TGTGCCAGCAGTGAGCTGACAGGGGGGACTAACGGTGAAGCTTTCTTT. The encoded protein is CASSELTGGTNGEAFF. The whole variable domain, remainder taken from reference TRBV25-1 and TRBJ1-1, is EADIYQTPRYLVIGTGKKITLECSQTMGHDKMYWYQQDPGMELHLIHYSYGVNSTEKGDLSSESTVSRIRTEHFPLTLESARPSHTSQYLCASSELTGGTNGEAFFGQGTRLTVV.

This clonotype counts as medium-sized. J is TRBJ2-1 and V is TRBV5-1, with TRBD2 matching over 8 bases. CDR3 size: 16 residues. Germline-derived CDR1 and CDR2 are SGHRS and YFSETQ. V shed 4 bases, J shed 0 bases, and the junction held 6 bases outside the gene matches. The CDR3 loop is CASSLSGGRSYNEQFF. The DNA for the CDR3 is TGCGCCAGCAGCCTCAGCGGGGGACGCTCCTACAATGAGCAGTTCTTC.

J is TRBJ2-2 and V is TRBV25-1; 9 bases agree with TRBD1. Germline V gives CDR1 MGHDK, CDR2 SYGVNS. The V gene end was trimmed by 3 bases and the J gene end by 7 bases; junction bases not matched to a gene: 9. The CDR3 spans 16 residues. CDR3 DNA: TGTGCCAGCAGTGAGCCCGGGACAGGGTTAATCGGGGAGCTGTTTTTT. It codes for CASSEPGTGLIGELFF.

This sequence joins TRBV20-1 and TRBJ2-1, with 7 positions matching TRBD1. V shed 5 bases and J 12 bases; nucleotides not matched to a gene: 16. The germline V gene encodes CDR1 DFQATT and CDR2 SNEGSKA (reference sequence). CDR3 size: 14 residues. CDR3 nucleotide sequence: TGCAGTGCTTATCCGGGACAGTTGTCTTCGGGGCAGTTCTTC. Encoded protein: CSAYPGQLSSGQFF.

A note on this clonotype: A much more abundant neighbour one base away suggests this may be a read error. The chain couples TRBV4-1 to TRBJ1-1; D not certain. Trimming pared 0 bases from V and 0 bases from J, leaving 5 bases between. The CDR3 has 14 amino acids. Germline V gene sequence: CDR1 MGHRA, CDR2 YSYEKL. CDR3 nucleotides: TGCGCCAGCAGCCAAGACCCAATGAACACTGAAGCTTTCTTT. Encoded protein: CASSQDPMNTEAFF.

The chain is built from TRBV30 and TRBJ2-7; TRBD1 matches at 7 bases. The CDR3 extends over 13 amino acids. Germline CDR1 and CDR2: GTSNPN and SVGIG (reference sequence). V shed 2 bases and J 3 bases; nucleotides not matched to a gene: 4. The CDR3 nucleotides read TGTGCCTGGAGTACGGGACAGAACTACGAGCAGTACTTC. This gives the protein CAWSTGQNYEQYF. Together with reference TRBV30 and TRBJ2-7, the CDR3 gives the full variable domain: SQTIHQWPATLVQPVGSPLSLECTVEGTSNPNLYWYRQAAGRGLQLLFYSVGIGQISSEVPQNLSASRPQDRQFILSSKKLLLSDSGFYLCAWSTGQNYEQYFGPGTRLTVT.

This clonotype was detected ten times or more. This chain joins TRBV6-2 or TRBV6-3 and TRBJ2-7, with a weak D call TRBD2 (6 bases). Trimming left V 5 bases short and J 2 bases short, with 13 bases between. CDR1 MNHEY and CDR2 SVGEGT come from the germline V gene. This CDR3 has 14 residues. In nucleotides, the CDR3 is TGTGCCAGCAGTCCGTCATCGGGGGCCTACGAGCAGTACTTC. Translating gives CASSPSSGAYEQYF.

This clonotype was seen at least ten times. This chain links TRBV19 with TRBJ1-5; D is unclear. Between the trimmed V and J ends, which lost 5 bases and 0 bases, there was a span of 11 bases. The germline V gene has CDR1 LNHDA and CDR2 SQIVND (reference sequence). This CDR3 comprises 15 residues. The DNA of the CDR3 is TGTGCCAGTAGTCTGACGCAATATAGCAATCAGCCCCAGCATTTT. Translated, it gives CASSLTQYSNQPQHF.

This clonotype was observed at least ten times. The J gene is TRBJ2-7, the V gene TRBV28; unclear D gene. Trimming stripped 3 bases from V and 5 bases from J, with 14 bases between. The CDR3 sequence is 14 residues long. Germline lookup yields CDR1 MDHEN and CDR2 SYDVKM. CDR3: CASSLSVTFHEQYF. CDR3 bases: TGTGCCAGCAGTTTGTCGGTGACTTTCCACGAGCAGTACTTC.

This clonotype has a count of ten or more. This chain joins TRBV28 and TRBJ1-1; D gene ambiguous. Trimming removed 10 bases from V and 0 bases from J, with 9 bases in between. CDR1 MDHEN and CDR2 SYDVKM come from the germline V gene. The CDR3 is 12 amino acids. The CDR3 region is CATFTMNTEAFF. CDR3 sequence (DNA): TGTGCCACGTTTACAATGAACACTGAAGCTTTCTTT.

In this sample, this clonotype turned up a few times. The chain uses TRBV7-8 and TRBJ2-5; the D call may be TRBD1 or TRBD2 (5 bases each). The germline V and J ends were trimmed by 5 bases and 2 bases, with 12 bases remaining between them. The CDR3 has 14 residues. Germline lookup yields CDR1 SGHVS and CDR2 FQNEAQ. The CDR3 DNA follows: TGTGCCAGCAGCCTGGGACGACTACAAGAGACCCAGTACTTC. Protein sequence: CASSLGRLQETQYF.

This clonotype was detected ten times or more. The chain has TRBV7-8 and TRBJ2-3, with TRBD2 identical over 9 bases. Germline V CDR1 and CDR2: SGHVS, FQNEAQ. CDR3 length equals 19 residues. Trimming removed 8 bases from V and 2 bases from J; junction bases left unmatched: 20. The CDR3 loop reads CASGGTRTSVDLSTDTQYF. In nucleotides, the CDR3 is TGTGCCAGCGGCGGTACACGGACTAGCGTAGACTTATCCACAGATACGCAGTATTTT.

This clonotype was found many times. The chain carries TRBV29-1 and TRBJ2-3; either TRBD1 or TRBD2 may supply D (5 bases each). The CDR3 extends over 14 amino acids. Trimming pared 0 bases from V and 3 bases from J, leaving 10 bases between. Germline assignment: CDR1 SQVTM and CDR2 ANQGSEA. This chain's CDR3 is CSVEDQGGTDTQYF. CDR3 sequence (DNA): TGCAGCGTTGAAGATCAGGGCGGGACAGATACGCAGTATTTT.

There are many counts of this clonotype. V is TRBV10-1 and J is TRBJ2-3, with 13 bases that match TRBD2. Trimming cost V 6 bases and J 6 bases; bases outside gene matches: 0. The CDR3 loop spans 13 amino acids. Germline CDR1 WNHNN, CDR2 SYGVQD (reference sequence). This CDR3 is CASRTSGGDTQYF. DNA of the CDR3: TGCGCCAGCAGGACTAGCGGGGGGGATACGCAGTATTTT.

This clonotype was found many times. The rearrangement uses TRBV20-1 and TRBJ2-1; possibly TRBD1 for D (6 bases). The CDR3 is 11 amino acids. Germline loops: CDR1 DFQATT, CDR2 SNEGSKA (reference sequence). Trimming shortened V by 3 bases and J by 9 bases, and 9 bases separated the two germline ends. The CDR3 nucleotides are TGCAGTGCTAGGGGGGCCAGTGAGCAGTTCTTC. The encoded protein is CSARGASEQFF.